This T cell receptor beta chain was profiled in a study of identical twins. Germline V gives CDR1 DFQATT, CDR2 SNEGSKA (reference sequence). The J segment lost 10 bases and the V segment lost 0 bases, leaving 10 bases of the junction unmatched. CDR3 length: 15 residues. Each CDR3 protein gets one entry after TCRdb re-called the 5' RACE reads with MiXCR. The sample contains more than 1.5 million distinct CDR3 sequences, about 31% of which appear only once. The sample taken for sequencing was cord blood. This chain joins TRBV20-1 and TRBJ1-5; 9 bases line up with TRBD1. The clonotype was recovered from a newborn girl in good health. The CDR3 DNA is TGCAGTGCTAGAGACCCCATGGACAGGGGACGCCCCCAGCATTTT. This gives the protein CSARDPMDRGRPQHF.